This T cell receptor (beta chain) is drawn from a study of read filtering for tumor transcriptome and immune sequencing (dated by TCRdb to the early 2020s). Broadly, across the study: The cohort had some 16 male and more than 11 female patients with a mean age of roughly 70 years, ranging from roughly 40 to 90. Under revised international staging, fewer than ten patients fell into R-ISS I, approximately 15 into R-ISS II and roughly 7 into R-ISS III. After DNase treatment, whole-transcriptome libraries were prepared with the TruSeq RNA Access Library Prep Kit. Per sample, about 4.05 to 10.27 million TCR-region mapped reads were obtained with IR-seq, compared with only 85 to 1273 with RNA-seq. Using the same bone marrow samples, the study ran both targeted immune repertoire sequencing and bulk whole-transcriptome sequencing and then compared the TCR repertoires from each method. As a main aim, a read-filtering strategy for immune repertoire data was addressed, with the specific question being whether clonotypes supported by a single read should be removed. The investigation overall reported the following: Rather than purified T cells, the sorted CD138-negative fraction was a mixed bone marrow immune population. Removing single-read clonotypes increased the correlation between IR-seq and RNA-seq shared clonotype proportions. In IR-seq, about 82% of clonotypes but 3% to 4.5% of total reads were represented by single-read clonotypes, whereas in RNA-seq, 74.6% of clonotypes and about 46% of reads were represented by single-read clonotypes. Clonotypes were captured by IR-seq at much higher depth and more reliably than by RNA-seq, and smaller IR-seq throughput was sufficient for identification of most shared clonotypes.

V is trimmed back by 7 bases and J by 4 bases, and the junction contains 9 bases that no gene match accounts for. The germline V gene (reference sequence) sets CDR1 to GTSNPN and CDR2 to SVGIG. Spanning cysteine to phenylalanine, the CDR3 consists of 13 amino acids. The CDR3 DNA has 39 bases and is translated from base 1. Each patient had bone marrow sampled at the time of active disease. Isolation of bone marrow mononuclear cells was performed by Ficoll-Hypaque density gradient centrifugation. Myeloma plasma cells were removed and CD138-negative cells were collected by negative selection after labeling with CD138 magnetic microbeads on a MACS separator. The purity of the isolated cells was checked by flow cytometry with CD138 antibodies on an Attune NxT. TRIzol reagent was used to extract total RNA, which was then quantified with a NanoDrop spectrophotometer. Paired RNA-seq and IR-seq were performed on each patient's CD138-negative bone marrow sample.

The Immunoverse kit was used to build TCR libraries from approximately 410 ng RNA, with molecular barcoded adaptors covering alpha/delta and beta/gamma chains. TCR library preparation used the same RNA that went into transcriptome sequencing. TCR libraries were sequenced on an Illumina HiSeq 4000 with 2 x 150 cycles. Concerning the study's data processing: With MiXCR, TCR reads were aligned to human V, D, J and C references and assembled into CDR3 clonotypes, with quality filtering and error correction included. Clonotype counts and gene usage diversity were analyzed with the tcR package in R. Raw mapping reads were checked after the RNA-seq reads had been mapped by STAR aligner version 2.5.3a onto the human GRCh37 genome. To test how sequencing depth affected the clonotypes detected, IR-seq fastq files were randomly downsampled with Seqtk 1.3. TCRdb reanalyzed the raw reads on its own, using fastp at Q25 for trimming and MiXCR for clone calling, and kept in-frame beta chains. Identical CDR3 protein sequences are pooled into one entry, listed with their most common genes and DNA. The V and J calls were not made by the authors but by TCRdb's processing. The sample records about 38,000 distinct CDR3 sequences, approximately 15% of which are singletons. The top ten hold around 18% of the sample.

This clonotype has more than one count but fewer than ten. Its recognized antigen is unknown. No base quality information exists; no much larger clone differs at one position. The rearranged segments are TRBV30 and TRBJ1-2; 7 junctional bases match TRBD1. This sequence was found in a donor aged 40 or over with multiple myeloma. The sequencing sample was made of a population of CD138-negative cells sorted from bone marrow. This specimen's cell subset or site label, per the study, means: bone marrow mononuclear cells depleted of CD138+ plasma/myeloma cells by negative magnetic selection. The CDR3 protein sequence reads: CASARTGPYGYTF. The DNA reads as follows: TGTGCCTCCGCCCGGACAGGCCCCTATGGCTACACCTTC.